This T cell receptor (beta chain) was obtained from a study of cytomegalovirus exposure and HLA in healthy donors listed by TCRdb under 2017. At the level of the whole study: An earlier analysis of 587 of the donors reported 250 to 300 Gb of sequence data and some 120 million unique TCR beta sequences from about 180 million T cells. In a later analysis, previously published TCR beta repertoires from about 640 donors were re-analyzed and high-resolution HLA genotyping was added so that TCR occurrence patterns could be studied. In addition to the first cohort of around 670 subjects, a separate validation cohort of under 150 different subjects was used. The T cell repertoires of under 750 subjects were profiled by immunosequencing and related to cytomegalovirus serostatus. An early release that covered some 640 HLA-typed donors contained 300 to 350 gigabases of sequencing data and 85 million to 100 million unique TCR sequences. The genetic ancestry cluster associated with self-reported Caucasian donors included roughly four fifths of the roughly 400 genotyped donors. Several DR-DQ haplotypes were treated as single units for association and clustering because of strong linkage in the cohort. Donor age, sex, ethnicity and CMV serostatus were collected together with the repertoire data. Across 300 to 400 genotyped donors of the cohort, an average of roughly 230,000 unique TCR beta nucleotide sequences per donor were sequenced, and around 20% of those sequences were non-productive. In the later analysis, no new phenotypic data were used to find candidate immune exposures; instead, reliance was placed on TCR beta sequences and their occurrence across donors. In a later genetic analysis, genome-wide SNP genotypes for about 55% of the roughly 700 donors were used, and that subset was treated as a discovery cohort. HLA typing included class I and class II loci at four-digit resolution. In an earlier analysis of around 540 of the donors, high-throughput TCR beta sequencing was used to judge whether each TCR beta V gene segment behaved as functional or pseudogenic. To predict cytomegalovirus infection status, the study brought together high-throughput TCR immunosequencing, statistical association of individual TCRs with disease status, and machine learning. All discovery cohort repertoires had been generated using a single sequencing platform. The study aimed to test whether signatures of past pathogen exposure could be identified by cataloging public T cell receptors. The number of donors typed differed by locus, with roughly 620-640 for A, B, C, DRB1 and DQB1, over 500 for DQA1, approximately 580 for DPA1, and some 450 for DPB1. Broad study findings and their caveats: According to a later analysis, parvovirus B19, influenza, CMV and Epstein-Barr virus appeared linked to several top co-occurrence clusters. Presence/absence analyses assumed roughly uniform sequencing depth across donors, an assumption that may not hold. For the cohort, immune exposure information was limited to CMV serostatus. In an earlier analysis of fewer than 700 of the donors, most TCR beta V segments appeared in productive rearrangements about 87% or about 30% of the time, broadly matching IMGT annotations. The sequencing pipeline was judged likely to have produced a cluster of highly shared sequence variants as a technical artifact. A further reported finding was that TCR beta sequences accurately predicted the HLA-A and HLA-B alleles for most subjects in the first cohort. Across donors, most TCR sequences were observed very rarely, whereas some public TCRs were present in many individuals. A later analysis found that TCR association rates varied across HLA loci, with DRB1 alleles showing the most associated TCRs and HLA-C alleles the fewest. Only TCR beta chains were sequenced in this cohort, and the absence of alpha or paired-chain data limited detectable features. In the study, around 160 TCR beta chains were listed as associated with cytomegalovirus. Strong co-occurrence of HLA alleles, especially DR and DQ, made assigning TCR associations to individual alleles difficult. According to a later genetic analysis, donors in an Asian-associated ancestry cluster had fewer N-insertions in productive TCRs than the roughly 700-donor mean. Because counts were too low, seventeen rarely observed V segments, including chromosome 9 orphons, were left out of the earlier analysis of about 500 of the donors. An association between a missense DCLRE1C variant and V-gene and J-gene trimming of TCR beta chains was found in a later genetic analysis and replicated in an independent cohort. Because some donors lacked HLA typing at each locus, the association tests relied only on the typed subset. The authors suggested that the approach could potentially be extended to other disease states and immunological phenotypes. According to a later analysis, most CMV-associated TCR beta chains appeared to be HLA-restricted, and the HLA associations seemed to be driven largely by CMV exposure. In vitro tests confirmed that a few of the cytomegalovirus-associated TCR beta chains recognize cytomegalovirus antigens. Specific HLA alleles were associated with over 15,000 TCR beta sequences at a false discovery rate of 0.05 in a later analysis. Some IMGT-functional V segments, including TRBV6-2 and TRBV6-3, could not be told apart with the 87-base-pair reads, so those segments were excluded. Correlated functional status among segregating V segments might be attributable to linkage disequilibrium, but an unknown experimental factor could not be ruled out. In a later analysis, HLA-associated TCR beta chains were found to be more clonally expanded and to have lower generation probabilities than equally common non-associated chains. In both the original and validation cohorts, the classifier was reported to diagnose cytomegalovirus status with high specificity and sensitivity.

This clone turned up a few times. Its antigen specificity is not known. There are no base qualities to consult, and no much larger clone falls within one base. The protocol used for the library was the immunoSEQ multiplex PCR assay. For the multiplex PCR, a mixture combining 60 forward primers for TCR Vbeta segments and 13 reverse primers for TCR Jbeta segments was used. A multiplex PCR assay on genomic DNA amplified the CDR3 region of rearranged TCR beta genes. The Illumina HiSeq System was used to sequence the amplified TCR beta libraries as 87-base-pair reads. The authors' analysis ran thus. A later analysis tallied tens of millions of unique TCR beta chains across the 666 repertoires, and some 12 million of those chains were shared by two or more donors. Raw reads were error-corrected and collapsed into unique sequences with a nearest-neighbor algorithm that merged closely related sequences to remove PCR and sequencing errors. CDR3 sequences were aligned to IMGT reference sequences to assign V, D and J gene segments. Each retained sequence needed at least a six-nucleotide match to both a V gene segment and a J gene segment. Rearrangements were classified as productive when the CDR3 lacked stop codons and remained in frame with V and J, and all other rearrangements were classified as non-productive. CDR3 was defined by IMGT convention, running from the second conserved V-encoded cysteine to the conserved J-encoded phenylalanine. In an earlier analysis of around 640 of the donors, sequences lacking an unambiguous match to a single V gene segment were excluded. An earlier analysis of about 590 of the donors classified V segments as functional when productive rearrangements were above 56.7% and as segregating when the standard deviation between donors was above 5%. To diagnose cytomegalovirus status from the catalog of TCR beta chain sequences, a statistical classification framework was built. A later analysis assigned V and J genes by comparing TCR nucleotide sequences with IMGT/GENE-DB human TR gene sequences. The TCRdist pipeline was used in a later analysis to assign CDR3 sequences and most-parsimonious VDJ recombination scenarios. In a later analysis, every TCR beta chain was defined by the combination of its CDR3 amino acid sequence and its V-gene family, and reads without a unique V-gene family were dropped. A later analysis removed several hundred highly shared, low-generation-probability nucleotide sequences to deal with suspected cross-contamination and a sequencing artifact. In a later analysis, a clonal expansion index was calculated for each public chain from normalized within-repertoire ranks of inferred template counts. In a later analysis, generation probabilities were computed with a VDJ recombination model fitted to out-of-frame rearrangements, and the resulting probabilities were checked against IGoR. A later analysis scored TCR-TCR, TCR-HLA and TCR-CMV co-occurrence with hypergeometric tests, applying a repertoire-size bias correction to TCR pairs. In a later analysis, false discovery rates were estimated by permuting HLA or CMV assignments 20 times. In a later analysis, co-occurring TCRs were grouped using DBSCAN, with TCRdist sequence similarity added in when clustering inside HLA-allele-positive subsets. Co-occurrence clustering excluded repertoires with fewer than 30,000 or more than 120,000 public chains, plus five with anomalous nucleotide sharing. TCRdb re-hosts the immuneACCESS table, in-frame sequences only. Its copies lack some clones; in the studies checked, an unresolved V gene accounts for under half of them, and the cause for the rest is not known. V, J and clone size reflect that table, while D and trimming were determined from the DNA. Within this sample are some 180,000 clones, with around 80% of them counted one time only. Around 1.5% of the sample is taken by the ten largest.

In total, fewer than 750 healthy bone marrow donors made up the cohort. At the time of sampling, every cohort member was nominally healthy, though immune exposures that went unrecorded were likely present. The donor was CMV seronegative and was included in the group of 352 seronegative cohort members. A peripheral blood sample was provided by each donor, and peripheral blood mononuclear cells were used for TCR beta sequencing. Genomic DNA extraction from the blood cell samples was performed with the Qiagen DNeasy Blood Extraction Kit. Cut back by 3 bases and 0 bases, the V and J ends lie 12 bases apart. CDR1 and CDR2, looked up from the germline V gene, are SNHLY and FYNNEI. The CDR3 goes from the cysteine to the phenylalanine over 16 residues. This entry keeps only the CDR3 DNA: 48 bases, framed from base 1.

The sequence was obtained from a man younger than 35 in good health and CMV-seronegative. The sequencing sample was made of PBMCs. Here the chain combines TRBV2 and TRBJ2-1; tentative D gene TRBD2, with 6 bases matching. CDR3 region: CASSDMRGSSYNEQFF. The sequence in DNA is TGTGCCAGCAGTGATATGCGGGGAAGCTCCTACAATGAGCAGTTCTTC.